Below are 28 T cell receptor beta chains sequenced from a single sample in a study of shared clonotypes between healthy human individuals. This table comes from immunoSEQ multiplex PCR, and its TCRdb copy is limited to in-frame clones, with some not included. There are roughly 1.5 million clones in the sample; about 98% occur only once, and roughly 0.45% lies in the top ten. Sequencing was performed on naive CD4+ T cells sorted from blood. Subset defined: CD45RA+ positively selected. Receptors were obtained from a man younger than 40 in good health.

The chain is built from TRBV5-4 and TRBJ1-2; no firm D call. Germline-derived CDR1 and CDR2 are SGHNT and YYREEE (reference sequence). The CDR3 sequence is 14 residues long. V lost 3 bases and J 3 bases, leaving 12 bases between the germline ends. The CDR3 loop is CASSSEAYHYGYTF. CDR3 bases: TGTGCCAGCAGCTCGGAAGCATATCACTATGGCTACACCTTC.

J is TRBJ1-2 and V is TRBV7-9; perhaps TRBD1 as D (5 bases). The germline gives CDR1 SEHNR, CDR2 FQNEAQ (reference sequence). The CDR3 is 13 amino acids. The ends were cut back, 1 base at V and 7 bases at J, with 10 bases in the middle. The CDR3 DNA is TGTGCCAGCAGCTTAGAAAGGGGTGGTGGCTACACCTTC. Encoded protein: CASSLERGGGYTF.

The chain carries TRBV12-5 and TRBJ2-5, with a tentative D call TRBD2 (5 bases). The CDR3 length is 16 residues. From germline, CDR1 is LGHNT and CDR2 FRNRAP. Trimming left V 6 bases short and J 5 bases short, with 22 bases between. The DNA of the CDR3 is TGTGCTAGTGGCTGCCGTGGACTCCCCTCGCTGGAGACCCAGTACTTC. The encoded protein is CASGCRGLPSLETQYF.

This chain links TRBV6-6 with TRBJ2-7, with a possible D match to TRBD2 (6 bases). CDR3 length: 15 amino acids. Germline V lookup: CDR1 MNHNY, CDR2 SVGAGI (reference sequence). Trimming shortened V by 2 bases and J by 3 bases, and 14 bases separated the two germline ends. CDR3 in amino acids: CASSYGTGLNYEQYF. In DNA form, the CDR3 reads TGTGCCAGCAGTTACGGGACGGGACTCAACTACGAGCAGTACTTC.

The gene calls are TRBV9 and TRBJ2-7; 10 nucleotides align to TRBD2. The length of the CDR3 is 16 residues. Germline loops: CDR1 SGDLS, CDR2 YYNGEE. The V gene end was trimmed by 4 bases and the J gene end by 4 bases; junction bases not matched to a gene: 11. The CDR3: CASSSGASGRSYEQYF. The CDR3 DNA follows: TGTGCCAGCAGCTCCGGGGCTAGCGGGAGAAGTTACGAGCAGTACTTC.

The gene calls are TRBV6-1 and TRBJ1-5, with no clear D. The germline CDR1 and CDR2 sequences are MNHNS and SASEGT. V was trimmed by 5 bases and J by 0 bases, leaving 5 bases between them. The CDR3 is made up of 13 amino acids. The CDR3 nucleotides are TGTGCCAGCAGTCCGGTTAGCAATCAGCCCCAGCATTTT. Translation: CASSPVSNQPQHF.

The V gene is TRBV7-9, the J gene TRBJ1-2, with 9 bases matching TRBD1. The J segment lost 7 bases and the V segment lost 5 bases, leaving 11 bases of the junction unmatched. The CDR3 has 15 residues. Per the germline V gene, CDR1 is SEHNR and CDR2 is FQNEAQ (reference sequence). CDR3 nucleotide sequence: TGTGCCAGCAGCCCTCCGGGACAGGGAGATTCTGGCTACACCTTC. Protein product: CASSPPGQGDSGYTF.

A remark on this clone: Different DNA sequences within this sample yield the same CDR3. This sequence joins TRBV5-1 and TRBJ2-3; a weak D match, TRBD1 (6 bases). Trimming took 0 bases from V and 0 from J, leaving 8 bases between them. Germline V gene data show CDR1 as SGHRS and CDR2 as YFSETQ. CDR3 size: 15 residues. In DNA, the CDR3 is TGCGCCAGCAGCTTGGGGACAGCTAGCACAGATACGCAGTATTTT. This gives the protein CASSLGTASTDTQYF.

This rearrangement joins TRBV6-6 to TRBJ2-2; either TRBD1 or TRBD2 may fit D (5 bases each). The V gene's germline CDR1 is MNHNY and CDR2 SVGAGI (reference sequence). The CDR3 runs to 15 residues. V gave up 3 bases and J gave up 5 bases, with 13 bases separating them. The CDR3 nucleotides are TGTGCCAGCAGTTATGGACATCTAGCTACCGGGGAGCTGTTTTTT. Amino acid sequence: CASSYGHLATGELFF.

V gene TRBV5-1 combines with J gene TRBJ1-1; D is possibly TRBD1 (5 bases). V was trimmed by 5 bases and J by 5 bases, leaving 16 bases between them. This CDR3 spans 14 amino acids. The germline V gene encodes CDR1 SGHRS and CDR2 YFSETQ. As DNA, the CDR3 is TGCGCCAGCAGTTACCGGGACGGGGGGACTGAAGCTTTCTTT. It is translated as CASSYRDGGTEAFF.

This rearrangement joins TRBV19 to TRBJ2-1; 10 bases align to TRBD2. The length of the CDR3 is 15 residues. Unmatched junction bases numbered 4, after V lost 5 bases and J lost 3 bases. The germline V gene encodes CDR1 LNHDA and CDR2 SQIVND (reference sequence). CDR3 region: CASSPGLASYNEQFF. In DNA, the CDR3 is TGTGCCAGTAGTCCGGGACTAGCGAGCTACAATGAGCAGTTCTTC.

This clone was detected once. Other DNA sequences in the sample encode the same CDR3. The CDR3 DNA sequence: TGTGCCAGCAGCGCGGGGACTAGCGGGTACAATGAGCAGTTCTTC. Residues: CASSAGTSGYNEQFF. V and J are TRBV9 and TRBJ2-1, with TRBD2 identical over 12 bases. This CDR3 has 15 residues. The ends lost 3 bases at V and 4 bases at J; junction bases unmatched: 2. Germline V CDR1 and CDR2: SGDLS, YYNGEE.

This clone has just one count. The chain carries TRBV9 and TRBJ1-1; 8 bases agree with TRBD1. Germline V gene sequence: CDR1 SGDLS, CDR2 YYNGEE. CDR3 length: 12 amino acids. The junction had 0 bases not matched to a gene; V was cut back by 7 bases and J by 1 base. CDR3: CASGTGNTEAFF. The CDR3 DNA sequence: TGTGCCAGCGGGACAGGGAACACTGAAGCTTTCTTT.

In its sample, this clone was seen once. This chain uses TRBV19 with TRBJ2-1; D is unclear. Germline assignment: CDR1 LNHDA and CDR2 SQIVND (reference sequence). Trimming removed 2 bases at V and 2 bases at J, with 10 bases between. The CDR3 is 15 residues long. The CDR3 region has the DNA TGTGCCAGTAGTATATGGGGTACCCCCTACAATGAGCAGTTCTTC. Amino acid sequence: CASSIWGTPYNEQFF.

CDR3 loop: CASSQYDNGTPNNEQFF. CDR3 DNA: TGCGCCAGCAGCCAATACGACAACGGGACACCTAACAATGAGCAGTTCTTC. The chain has TRBV4-3 and TRBJ2-1, with D perhaps matching TRBD1 (6 bases). In germline, CDR1 is LGHNA, CDR2 YSLEER. The V end was cut by 2 bases, the J end by 5 bases, with 19 bases between. The CDR3 totals 17 residues.

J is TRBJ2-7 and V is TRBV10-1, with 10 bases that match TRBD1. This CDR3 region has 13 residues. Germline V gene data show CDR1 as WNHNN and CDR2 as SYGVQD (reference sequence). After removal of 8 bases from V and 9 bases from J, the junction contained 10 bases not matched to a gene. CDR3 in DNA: TGCGCCAGCGCTCCGACAGGGGGCTATCGGCAGTACTTC. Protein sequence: CASAPTGGYRQYF.

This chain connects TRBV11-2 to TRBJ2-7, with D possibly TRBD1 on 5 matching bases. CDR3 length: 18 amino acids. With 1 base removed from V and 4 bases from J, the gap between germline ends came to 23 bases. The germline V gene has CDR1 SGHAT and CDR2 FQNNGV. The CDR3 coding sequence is TGTGCCAGCAGCTTAGGGACCCCAGCAGGGCTGGGGTCGTACGAGCAGTACTTC. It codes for CASSLGTPAGLGSYEQYF.

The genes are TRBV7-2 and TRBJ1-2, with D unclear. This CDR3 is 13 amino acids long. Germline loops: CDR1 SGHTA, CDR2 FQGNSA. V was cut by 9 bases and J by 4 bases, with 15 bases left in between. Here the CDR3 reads CASRRAEPYGYTF. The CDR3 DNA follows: TGTGCCAGTCGGCGGGCTGAACCCTATGGCTACACCTTC.

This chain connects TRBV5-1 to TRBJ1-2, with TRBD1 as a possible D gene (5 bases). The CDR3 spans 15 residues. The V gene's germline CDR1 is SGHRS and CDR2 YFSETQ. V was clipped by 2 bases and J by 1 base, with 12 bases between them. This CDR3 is CASSFGPRVNYGYTF. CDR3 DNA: TGCGCCAGCAGCTTTGGCCCCAGGGTTAACTATGGCTACACCTTC.

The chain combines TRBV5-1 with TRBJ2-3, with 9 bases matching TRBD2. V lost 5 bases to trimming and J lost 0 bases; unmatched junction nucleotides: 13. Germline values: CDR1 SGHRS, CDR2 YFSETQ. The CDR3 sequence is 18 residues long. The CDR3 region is CASRFAAGGLLSTDTQYF. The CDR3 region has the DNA TGCGCCAGCAGGTTTGCAGCGGGAGGTCTCTTAAGCACAGATACGCAGTATTTT.

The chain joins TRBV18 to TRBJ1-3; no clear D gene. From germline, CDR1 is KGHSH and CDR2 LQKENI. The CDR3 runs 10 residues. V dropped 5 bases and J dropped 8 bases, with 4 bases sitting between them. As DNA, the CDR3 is TGTGCCAGCTCAGGAGACACCATATATTTT. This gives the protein CASSGDTIYF.

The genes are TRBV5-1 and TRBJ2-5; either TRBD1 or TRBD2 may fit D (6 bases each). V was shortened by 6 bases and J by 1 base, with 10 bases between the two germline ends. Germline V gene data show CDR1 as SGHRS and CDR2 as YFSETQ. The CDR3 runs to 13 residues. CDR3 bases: TGCGCCAGCACCGGGGGCAGCCAAGAGACCCAGTACTTC. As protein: CASTGGSQETQYF.

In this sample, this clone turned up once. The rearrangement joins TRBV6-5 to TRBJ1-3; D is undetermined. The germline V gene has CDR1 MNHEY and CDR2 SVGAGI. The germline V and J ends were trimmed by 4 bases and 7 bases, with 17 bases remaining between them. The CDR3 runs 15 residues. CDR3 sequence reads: CASSLTWDSRNTIYF. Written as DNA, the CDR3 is TGTGCCAGCAGTTTGACTTGGGATTCCAGGAACACCATATATTTT.

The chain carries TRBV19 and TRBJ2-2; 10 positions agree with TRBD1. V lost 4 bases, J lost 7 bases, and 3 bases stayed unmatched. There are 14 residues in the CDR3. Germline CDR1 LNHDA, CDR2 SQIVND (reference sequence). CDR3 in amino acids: CASSRTGGNGELFF. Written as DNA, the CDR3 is TGTGCCAGTAGTAGGACAGGGGGGAACGGGGAGCTGTTTTTT. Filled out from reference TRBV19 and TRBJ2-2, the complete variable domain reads DGGITQSPKYLFRKEGQNVTLSCEQNLNHDAMYWYRQDPGQGLRLIYYSQIVNDFQKGDIAEGYSVSREKKESFPLTVTSAQKNPTAFYLCASSRTGGNGELFFGEGSRLTVL.

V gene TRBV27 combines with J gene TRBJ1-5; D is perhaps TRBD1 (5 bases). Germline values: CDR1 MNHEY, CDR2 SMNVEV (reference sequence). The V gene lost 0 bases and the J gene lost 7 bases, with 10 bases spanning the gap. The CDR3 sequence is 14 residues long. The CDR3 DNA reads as TGTGCCAGCAGTTTATCGCAGGGTTTACAGCCCCAGCATTTT. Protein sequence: CASSLSQGLQPQHF.

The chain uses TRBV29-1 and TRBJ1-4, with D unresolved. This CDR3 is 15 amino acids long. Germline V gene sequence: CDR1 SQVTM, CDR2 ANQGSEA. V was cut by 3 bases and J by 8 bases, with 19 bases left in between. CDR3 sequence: CSVELPLWGSEKLFF. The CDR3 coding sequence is TGCAGCGTTGAGCTCCCTTTGTGGGGTTCGGAAAAACTGTTTTTT.

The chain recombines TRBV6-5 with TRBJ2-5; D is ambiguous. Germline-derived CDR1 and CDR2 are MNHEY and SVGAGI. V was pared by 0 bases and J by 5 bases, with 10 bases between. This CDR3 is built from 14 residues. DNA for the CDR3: TGTGCCAGCAGTTACTCCCCGCTAGGCGAGACCCAGTACTTC. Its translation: CASSYSPLGETQYF.

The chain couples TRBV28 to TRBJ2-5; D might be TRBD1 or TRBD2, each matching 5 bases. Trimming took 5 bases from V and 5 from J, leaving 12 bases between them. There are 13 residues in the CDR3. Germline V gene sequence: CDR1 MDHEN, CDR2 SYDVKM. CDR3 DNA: TGTGCCAGCAGTGCACCCGGGGACGAGACCCAGTACTTC. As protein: CASSAPGDETQYF.